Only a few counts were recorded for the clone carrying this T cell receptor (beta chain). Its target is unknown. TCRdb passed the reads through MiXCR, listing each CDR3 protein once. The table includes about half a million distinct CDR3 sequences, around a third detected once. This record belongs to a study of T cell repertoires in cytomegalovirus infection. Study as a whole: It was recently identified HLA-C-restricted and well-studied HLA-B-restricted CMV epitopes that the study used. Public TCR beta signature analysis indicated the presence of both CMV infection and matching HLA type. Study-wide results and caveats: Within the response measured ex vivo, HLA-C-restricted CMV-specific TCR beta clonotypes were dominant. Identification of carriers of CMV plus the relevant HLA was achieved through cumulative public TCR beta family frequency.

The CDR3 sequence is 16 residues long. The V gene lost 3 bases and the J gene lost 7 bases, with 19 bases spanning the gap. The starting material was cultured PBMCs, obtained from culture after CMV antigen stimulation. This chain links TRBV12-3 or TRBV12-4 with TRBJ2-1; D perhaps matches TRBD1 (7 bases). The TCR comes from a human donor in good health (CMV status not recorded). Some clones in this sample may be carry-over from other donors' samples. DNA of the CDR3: TGTGCCAGCAGTTTCGGGGGACAGAGGGGAAAGAATGAGCAGTTCTTC. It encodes CASSFGGQRGKNEQFF.